This TCR beta chain was profiled in a study of blood T cell repertoires in COVID-19 (dated by TCRdb to about 2020). Concerning the study at large: Samples from collaborators originated in the United States, Italy and Spain and spanned both the acute and convalescent phases of COVID-19. Samples were obtained from the ongoing ImmuneRACE study (first 160 participants) and from about 1,300 subjects provided by 6 global collaborators. The sample metadata nearly always contained a de-identified subject ID, COVID-19 status, age in years and sex. Where available, HLA class I and class II types were obtained from metadata supplied by the sample provider rather than from assay-based typing. The prospective study material was composed of cDNA or gDNA derived from T cells, B-cell-depleted T cells, or PBMCs. Deeply sampled blood TCRbeta repertoires from subjects exposed to, actively infected with, or recovered from COVID-19 were included in the dataset. The repertoires were released in a freely available public database meant as a resource for research on the immune response to SARS-CoV-2. Summary of the overall study and its limitations: How much clinical and demographic metadata was included differed by source and by participant, and the metadata was provided uncurated.

Details on this clone: What this receptor recognizes is not known. Nothing much larger sits one base from this clone, and base qualities are not available.

From cysteine to phenylalanine, the CDR3 is 15 amino acids long. Only the CDR3 DNA is retained, 45 bases long and in frame from the first base. V is reduced by 1 base and J by 8 bases, leaving a spacing of 16 bases between them. CDR1 SGHRS and CDR2 YFSETQ were looked up in the germline V gene. Each collaborating institution followed its own protocols to collect whole blood in K2EDTA tubes. For TCRbeta analysis, collaborator samples were shipped as frozen whole blood, as isolated PBMCs, or as DNA extracted from either sample type. TCRbeta CDR3 regions were amplified from genomic DNA using the immunoSEQ Assay, a bias-controlled multiplex PCR. The authors processed their data as follows. The number of nucleated cells in each sample was estimated by amplification of reference gene primers within the assay. To quantify the absolute abundance of each unique TCRbeta CDR3 rearrangement, sequence reads were collapsed and filtered. For each sample, productive Simpson clonality was calculated by taking the square root of Simpson's diversity index across productive rearrangements. As stored in TCRdb, this immuneACCESS dataset retains in-frame rearrangements with V and J assigned. A fraction of the clones does not appear; measured against another copy, unresolved V genes explain less than half of the discrepancy, and the remainder lacks a known reason. For V, J and clone size, that table is used; D and trimming come from the DNA. This sample holds some 90,000 clones; about 90% were observed only once. The ten largest clones capture just under 4% of the sample.

Sequenced material: peripheral blood. This TCR was sampled from a woman in her forties or fifties in a cohort sampled during active COVID-19. The sequence is built from TRBV5-1 and TRBJ2-1; tentative D gene TRBD2, with 6 bases matching. DNA sequence: TGCGCCAGCAGCTTGCGAGTCGGAGGGCCGGATGAGCAGTTCTTC. This yields the protein CASSLRVGGPDEQFF.